This T cell receptor beta chain was identified during a study of blood T cell repertoires in COVID-19. As for the study in general: COVID-19 samples from acute and convalescent phases originated in the United States, Italy and Spain. PBMCs, B-cell-depleted T cells, or T cells were the source of the cDNA or gDNA that made up the material.

Per the authors' pipeline: How many nucleated cells were present was estimated from reference gene primer amplification. Assay used: immunoSEQ multiplex PCR; TCRdb lists only in-frame clones, some missing. For V, J and clone size, that table is used; D and trimming come from the DNA. This table holds around 170,000 clones, roughly 84% found once. V was pared by 3 bases and J by 7 bases, with 16 bases between. Germline V lookup: CDR1 DFQATT, CDR2 SNEGSKA (reference sequence). The CDR3 sequence is 14 residues long. This clone has only a few counts. This chain joins TRBV20-1 and TRBJ1-5; possible D gene TRBD1, 5 bases. The specimen sequenced was peripheral blood. This receptor was obtained from a woman aged 55 to 70 with acute or convalescent COVID-19. The CDR3 protein is CSASDAAGRQPQHF. Written as DNA, the CDR3 is TGCAGTGCTAGTGACGCGGCAGGGAGGCAGCCCCAGCATTTT.